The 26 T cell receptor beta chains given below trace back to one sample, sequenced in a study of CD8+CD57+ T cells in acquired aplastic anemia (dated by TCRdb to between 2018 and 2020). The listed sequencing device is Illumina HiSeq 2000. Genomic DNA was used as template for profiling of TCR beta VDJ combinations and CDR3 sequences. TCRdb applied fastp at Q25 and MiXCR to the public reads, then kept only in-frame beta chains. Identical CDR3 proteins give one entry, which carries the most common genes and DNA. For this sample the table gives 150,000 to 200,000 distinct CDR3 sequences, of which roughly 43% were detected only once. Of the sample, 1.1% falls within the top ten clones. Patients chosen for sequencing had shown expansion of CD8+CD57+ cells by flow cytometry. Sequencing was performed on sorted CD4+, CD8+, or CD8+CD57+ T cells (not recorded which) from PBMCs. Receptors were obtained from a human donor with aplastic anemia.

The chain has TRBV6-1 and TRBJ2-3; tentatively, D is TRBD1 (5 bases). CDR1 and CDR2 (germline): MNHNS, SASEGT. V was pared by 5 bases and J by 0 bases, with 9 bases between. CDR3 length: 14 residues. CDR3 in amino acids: CASSRTTSTDTQYF. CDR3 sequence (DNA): TGTGCCAGCAGTAGGACAACTAGCACAGATACGCAGTATTTT.

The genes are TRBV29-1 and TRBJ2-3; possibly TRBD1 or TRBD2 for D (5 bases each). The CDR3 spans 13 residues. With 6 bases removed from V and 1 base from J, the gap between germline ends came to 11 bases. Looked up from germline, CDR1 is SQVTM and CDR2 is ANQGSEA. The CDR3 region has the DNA TGCAGCGTCCGGGACGGAGGCACAGATACGCAGTATTTT. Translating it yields CSVRDGGTDTQYF.

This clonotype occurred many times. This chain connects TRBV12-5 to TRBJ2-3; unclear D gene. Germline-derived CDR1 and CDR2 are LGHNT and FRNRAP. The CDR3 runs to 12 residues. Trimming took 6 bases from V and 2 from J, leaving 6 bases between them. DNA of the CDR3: TGTGCTAGTGGCCTAGACACAGATACGCAGTATTTT. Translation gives CASGLDTDTQYF.

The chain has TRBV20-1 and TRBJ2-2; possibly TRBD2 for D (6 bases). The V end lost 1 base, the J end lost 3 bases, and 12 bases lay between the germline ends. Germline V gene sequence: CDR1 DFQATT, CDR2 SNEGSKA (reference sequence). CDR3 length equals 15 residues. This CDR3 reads CSARAGVSDTGELFF. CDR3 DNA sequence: TGCAGTGCTAGAGCGGGAGTGTCGGACACCGGGGAGCTGTTTTTT.

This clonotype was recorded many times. CDR3 DNA: TGTGCCAGCAGTTTCACAGGGGACAGCTACGAGCAGTACTTC. This gives the protein CASSFTGDSYEQYF. The J gene is TRBJ2-7, the V gene TRBV6-5; 7 positions match TRBD1. The germline V gene has CDR1 MNHEY and CDR2 SVGAGI. CDR3 length: 14 amino acids. The J segment lost 3 bases and the V segment lost 4 bases, leaving 6 bases of the junction unmatched.

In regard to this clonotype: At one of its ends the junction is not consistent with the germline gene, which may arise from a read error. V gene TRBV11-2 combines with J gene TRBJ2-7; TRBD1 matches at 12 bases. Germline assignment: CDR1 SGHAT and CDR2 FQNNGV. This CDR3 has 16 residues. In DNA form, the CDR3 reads TGTGCCACCAGCGAAAGAGAGGGGACAGGGGGCAACGAGCAGTACTTC. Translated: CATSEREGTGGNEQYF.

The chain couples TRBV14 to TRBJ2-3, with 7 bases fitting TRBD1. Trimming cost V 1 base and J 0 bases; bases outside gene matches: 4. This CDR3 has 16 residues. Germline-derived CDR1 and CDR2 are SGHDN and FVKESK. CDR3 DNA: TGTGCCAGCAGCCAAGGAAAGGGACAGAGCACAGATACGCAGTATTTT. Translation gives CASSQGKGQSTDTQYF.

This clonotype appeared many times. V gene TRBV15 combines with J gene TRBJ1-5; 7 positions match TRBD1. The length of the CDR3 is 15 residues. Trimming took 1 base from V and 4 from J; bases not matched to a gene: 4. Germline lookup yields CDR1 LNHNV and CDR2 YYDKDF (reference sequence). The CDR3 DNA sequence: TGTGCCACCAGCAGAGGGGCAGGGGGGAATCAGCCCCAGCATTTT. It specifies CATSRGAGGNQPQHF.

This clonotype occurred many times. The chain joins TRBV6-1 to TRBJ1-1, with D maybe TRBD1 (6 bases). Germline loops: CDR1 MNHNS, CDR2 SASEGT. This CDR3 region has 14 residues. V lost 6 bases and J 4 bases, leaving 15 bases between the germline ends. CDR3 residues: CASSLEDSSTEAFF. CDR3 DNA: TGTGCCAGCAGCCTCGAGGACAGCAGCACTGAAGCTTTCTTT.

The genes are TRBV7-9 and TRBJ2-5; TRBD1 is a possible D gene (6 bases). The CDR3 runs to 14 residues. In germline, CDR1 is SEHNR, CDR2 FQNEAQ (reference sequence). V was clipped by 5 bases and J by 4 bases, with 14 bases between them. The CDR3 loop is CASSTTGSAETQYF. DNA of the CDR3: TGTGCCAGCAGCACTACAGGGTCAGCAGAGACCCAGTACTTC.

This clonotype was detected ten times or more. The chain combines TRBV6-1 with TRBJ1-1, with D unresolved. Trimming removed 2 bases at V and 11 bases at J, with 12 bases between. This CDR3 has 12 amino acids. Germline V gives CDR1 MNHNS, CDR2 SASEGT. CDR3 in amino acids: CASSERPAGAFF. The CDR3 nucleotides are TGTGCCAGCAGTGAACGGCCAGCTGGGGCTTTCTTT.

In DNA form, the CDR3 reads TGTGCCAGCCTGGCGAGCCCCTACAATGAGCAGTTCTTC. Residues: CASLASPYNEQFF. V usage is TRBV2 and J usage is TRBJ2-1; D remains unclear. Germline CDR1 SNHLY, CDR2 FYNNEI. V shed 8 bases and J shed 2 bases, with 10 bases lying between them. This CDR3 region has 13 residues.

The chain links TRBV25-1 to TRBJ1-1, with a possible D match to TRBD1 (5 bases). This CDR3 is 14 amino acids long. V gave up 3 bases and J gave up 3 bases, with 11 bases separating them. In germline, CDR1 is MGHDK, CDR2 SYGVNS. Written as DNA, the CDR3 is TGTGCCAGCAGTGACGACAGATTCTACACTGAAGCTTTCTTT. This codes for CASSDDRFYTEAFF.

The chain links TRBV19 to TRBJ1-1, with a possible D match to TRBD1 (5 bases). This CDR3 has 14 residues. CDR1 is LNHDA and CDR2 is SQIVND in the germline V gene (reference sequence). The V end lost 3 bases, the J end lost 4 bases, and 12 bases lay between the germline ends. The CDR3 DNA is TGTGCCAGTAGTATTGGGGCATCGGGCACTGAAGCTTTCTTT. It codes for CASSIGASGTEAFF.

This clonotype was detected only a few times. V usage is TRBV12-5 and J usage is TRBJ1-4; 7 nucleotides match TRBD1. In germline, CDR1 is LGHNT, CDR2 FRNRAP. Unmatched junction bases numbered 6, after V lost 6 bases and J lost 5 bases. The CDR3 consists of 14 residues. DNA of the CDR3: TGTGCTAGTGGCAGAGACAGGGCCAATGAAAAACTGTTTTTT. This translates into CASGRDRANEKLFF.

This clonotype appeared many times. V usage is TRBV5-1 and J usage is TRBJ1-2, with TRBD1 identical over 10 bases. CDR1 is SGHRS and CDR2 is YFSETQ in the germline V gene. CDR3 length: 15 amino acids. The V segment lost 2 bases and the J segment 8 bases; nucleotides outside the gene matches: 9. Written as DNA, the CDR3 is TGCGCCAGCAGCTTACCGGGACAGGGGAAATCGGGCTACACCTTC. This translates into CASSLPGQGKSGYTF.

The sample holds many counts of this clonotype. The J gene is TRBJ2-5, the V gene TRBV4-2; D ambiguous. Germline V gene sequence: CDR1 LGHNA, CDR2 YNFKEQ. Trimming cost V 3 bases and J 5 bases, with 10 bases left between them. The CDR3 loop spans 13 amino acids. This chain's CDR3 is CASSQGFSETQYF. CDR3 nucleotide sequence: TGTGCCAGCAGCCAGGGGTTTAGCGAGACCCAGTACTTC.

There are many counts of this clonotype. Written as DNA, the CDR3 is TGTGCCGGCGGACCCCAGGACACCCTAGAGACCCAGTACTTC. It encodes CAGGPQDTLETQYF. J is TRBJ2-5 and V is TRBV2; the D gene is possibly TRBD1 (5 bases). The V and J ends lost 11 bases and 4 bases respectively, with 20 bases between them. The CDR3 contains 14 residues. CDR1 is SNHLY and CDR2 is FYNNEI in the germline V gene.

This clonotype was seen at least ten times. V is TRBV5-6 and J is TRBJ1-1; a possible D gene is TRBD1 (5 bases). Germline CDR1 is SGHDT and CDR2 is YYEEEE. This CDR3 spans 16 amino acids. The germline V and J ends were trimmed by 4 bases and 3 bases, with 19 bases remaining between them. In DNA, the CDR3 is TGTGCCAGCAGCCATGAGACAGCCAGGAGGGACACTGAAGCTTTCTTT. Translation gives CASSHETARRDTEAFF.

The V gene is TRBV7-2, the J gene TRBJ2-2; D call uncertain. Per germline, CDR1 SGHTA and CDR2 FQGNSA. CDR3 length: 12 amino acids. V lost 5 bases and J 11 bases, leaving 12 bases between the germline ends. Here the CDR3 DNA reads TGTGCCAGCAGCCTAGACCCGACCGAGCTGTTTTTT. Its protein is CASSLDPTELFF.

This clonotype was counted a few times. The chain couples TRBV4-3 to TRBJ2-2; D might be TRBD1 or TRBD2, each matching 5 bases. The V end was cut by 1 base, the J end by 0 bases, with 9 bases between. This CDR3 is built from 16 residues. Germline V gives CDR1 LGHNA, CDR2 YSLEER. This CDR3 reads CASSQGGPANTGELFF. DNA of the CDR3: TGCGCCAGCAGCCAAGGGGGACCTGCGAACACCGGGGAGCTGTTTTTT.

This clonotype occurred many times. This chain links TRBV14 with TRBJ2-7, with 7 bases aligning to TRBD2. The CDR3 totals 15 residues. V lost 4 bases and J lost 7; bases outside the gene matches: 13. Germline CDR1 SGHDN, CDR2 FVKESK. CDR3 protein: CASSRGGAGEWEQYF. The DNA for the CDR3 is TGTGCCAGCAGCCGGGGCGGCGCGGGGGAGTGGGAGCAGTACTTC. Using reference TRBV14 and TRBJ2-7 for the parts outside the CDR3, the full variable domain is EAGVTQFPSHSVIEKGQTVTLRCDPISGHDNLYWYRRVMGKEIKFLLHFVKESKQDESGMPNNRFLAERTGGTYSTLKVQPAELEDSGVYFCASSRGGAGEWEQYFGPGTRLTVT.

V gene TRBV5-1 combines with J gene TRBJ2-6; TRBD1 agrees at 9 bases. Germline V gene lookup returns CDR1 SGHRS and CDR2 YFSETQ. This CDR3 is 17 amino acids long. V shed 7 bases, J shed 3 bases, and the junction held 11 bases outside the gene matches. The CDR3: CASVSGTGSFGANVLTF. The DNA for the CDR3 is TGCGCCAGCGTCTCAGGGACAGGGTCCTTTGGGGCCAACGTCCTGACTTTC.

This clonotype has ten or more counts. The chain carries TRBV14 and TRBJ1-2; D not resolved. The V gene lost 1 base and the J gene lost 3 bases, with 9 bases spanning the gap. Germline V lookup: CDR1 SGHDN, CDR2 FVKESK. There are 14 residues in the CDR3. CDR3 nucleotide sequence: TGTGCCAGCAGCCAAGGGGCAGTACACTATGGCTACACCTTC. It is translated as CASSQGAVHYGYTF.

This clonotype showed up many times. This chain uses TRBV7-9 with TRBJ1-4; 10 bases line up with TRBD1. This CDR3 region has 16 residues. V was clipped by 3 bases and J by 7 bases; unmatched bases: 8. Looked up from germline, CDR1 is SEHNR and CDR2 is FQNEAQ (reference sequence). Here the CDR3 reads CASSLDPGQGSEKLFF. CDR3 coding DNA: TGTGCCAGCAGCTTGGATCCGGGACAGGGGAGTGAAAAACTGTTTTTT.

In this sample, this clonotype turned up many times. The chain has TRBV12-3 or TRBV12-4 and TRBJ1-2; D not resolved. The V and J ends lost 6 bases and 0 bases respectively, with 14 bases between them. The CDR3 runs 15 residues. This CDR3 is CASSLRGLANYGYTF. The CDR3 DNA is TGTGCCAGCAGCCTTCGAGGGTTAGCTAACTATGGCTACACCTTC.